This T cell receptor beta chain was recovered during a study of cytomegalovirus exposure and HLA in healthy donors. Broader study findings: Several V segments, TRBV6-2 and TRBV6-3 among them, could not be told apart and were dropped. Analyzed later, association rates of TCRs varied across HLA loci, with DRB1 most and HLA-C fewest.

Researchers ran the PCR with 60 Vbeta and 13 Jbeta primers. Data came from immunoSEQ multiplex PCR; TCRdb stores just in-frame clones and leaves some out. The sample holds 100,000 to 120,000 clones, over 65% seen once. For this clone: The antigen remains unidentified.

The CDR3 sequence is 14 residues long. V lost 5 bases to trimming and J lost 0 bases, with 8 bases between them. Germline lookup yields CDR1 MNHEY and CDR2 SMNVEV (reference sequence). This chain links TRBV27 with TRBJ1-3; D gene uncertain. Sequenced sample: PBMCs. The receptor comes from a man aged 25-40 years in good health and CMV-seropositive. CDR3 nucleotide sequence: TGTGCCAGCAGTGCACAGTACTCTGGAAACACCATATATTTT. This sequence encodes CASSAQYSGNTIYF.